This TCR beta chain was captured by sequencing in a study of cytomegalovirus exposure and HLA in healthy donors. About this clone itself: Its specificity is not known.

Whole-study findings and limits: Analysis performed later found under 20,000 TCR beta sequences associated with HLA alleles at 0.05 false discovery rate. Immune exposure information available was restricted to CMV serostatus. Previously analyzed data showed that most TCR beta V segments were productive at a frequency of about 87% or about 30%.

Primers included in the PCR were 60 Vbeta and 13 Jbeta primers. Assay used: immunoSEQ multiplex PCR; TCRdb lists only in-frame clones, some missing. The sample shows approximately 110,000 clones, around 76% of them seen only once. The CDR3 totals 14 residues. V dropped 5 bases and J dropped 13 bases, with 21 bases sitting between them. Germline CDR1 reads SGHAT; CDR2 reads FQNNGV. The source material was PBMCs. The rearrangement joins TRBV11-2 to TRBJ2-1; D is uncertain. The TCR comes from a woman in her sixties in good health and CMV-seropositive. As DNA, the CDR3 is TGTGCCAGCAGCACCCGACATGACACGCAGTCACAGTTCTTC. Translating it yields CASSTRHDTQSQFF.